These 9 T cell receptor beta chains were sequenced from one sample in a study of blood T cell repertoires in COVID-19. TCRdb's copy holds only in-frame clones and misses some; the assay was immunoSEQ multiplex PCR. The table lists more than 250,000 clones, 84% of them singletons. The source material was peripheral blood. The source is a human donor in a cohort sampled during active COVID-19.

This clone was observed a few times. This chain uses TRBV5-1 with TRBJ2-7; TRBD2 aligns across 10 bases. This CDR3 spans 15 amino acids. V lost 0 bases, J lost 4 bases, and 4 bases stayed unmatched. The germline V gene encodes CDR1 SGHRS and CDR2 YFSETQ. CDR3 loop: CASSLDASGRYEQYF. The CDR3 DNA reads TGCGCCAGCAGCTTGGATGCTAGCGGGAGATACGAGCAGTACTTC.

V usage is TRBV24-1 and J usage is TRBJ2-5; 12 bases line up with TRBD2. This CDR3 is built from 15 residues. CDR1 is KGHDR and CDR2 is SFDVKD in the germline V gene. V dropped 3 bases and J dropped 3; count of bases not matched to a gene: 1. CDR3 residues: CATSDASGGEETQYF. The CDR3 DNA follows: TGTGCCACCAGTGATGCTAGCGGGGGGGAAGAGACCCAGTACTTC.

This chain connects TRBV3-1 (or the pseudogene TRBV3-2) to TRBJ2-1, with D maybe TRBD2 (5 bases). This CDR3 is built from 13 residues. Germline-derived CDR1 and CDR2 are LGHDT and YNNKEL (reference sequence). V lost 2 bases to trimming and J lost 9 bases, with 11 bases between them. CDR3 sequence: CASSQIRGAEQFF. DNA of the CDR3: TGTGCCAGCAGCCAAATCCGGGGAGCTGAGCAGTTCTTC.

The chain is built from TRBV15 and TRBJ1-2; 7 nucleotides agree with TRBD1. The CDR3 spans 17 residues. Trimming cost V 0 bases and J 2 bases; bases outside gene matches: 9. Germline V CDR1 and CDR2: LNHNV, YYDKDF (reference sequence). CDR3 residues: CATSRDRRTGVNYGYTF. CDR3 nucleotides: TGTGCCACCAGCAGAGATCGGAGAACAGGGGTCAACTATGGCTACACCTTC.

The chain is built from TRBV6-1 and TRBJ2-2, with 10 nucleotides matching TRBD2. Germline-derived CDR1 and CDR2 are MNHNS and SASEGT. V was pared by 4 bases and J by 6 bases, with 8 bases of the junction left unmatched. The CDR3 has 16 residues. The CDR3 DNA reads as TGTGCCAGCAGTGGGCTAGCGGGGGTTGGGGCCGGGGAGCTGTTTTTT. This sequence encodes CASSGLAGVGAGELFF.

The CDR3 DNA is TGTGCCAGCAGTTTGGTCAGGAACACTGAAGCTTTCTTT. It is translated as CASSLVRNTEAFF. This chain joins TRBV12-3 or TRBV12-4 and TRBJ1-1; D ambiguous. Trimming pared 3 bases from V and 1 base from J, leaving 6 bases between. CDR3 size: 13 residues.

V is TRBV6-6 and J is TRBJ1-2; 8 bases map to TRBD1. The CDR3 loop spans 14 amino acids. Germline CDR1 and CDR2: MNHNY and SVGAGI (reference sequence). The V gene end was trimmed by 5 bases and the J gene end by 4 bases; junction bases not matched to a gene: 6. This chain's CDR3 is CASSTSTGVYGYTF. The CDR3 DNA reads as TGTGCCAGCAGTACCTCGACAGGGGTCTATGGCTACACCTTC.

The chain uses TRBV5-5 and TRBJ1-1; D might be TRBD1 (5 bases). Per germline, CDR1 SGHKS and CDR2 YYEKEE (reference sequence). Trimming cost V 9 bases and J 6 bases, with 18 bases left between them. The CDR3 is 13 residues long. CDR3 loop: CATAGREQSEAFF. For the CDR3, the DNA is TGTGCCACCGCGGGGCGGGAACAGTCTGAAGCTTTCTTT.

The rearrangement joins TRBV29-1 to TRBJ1-5, with 12 positions matching TRBD1. Germline CDR1 reads SQVTM; CDR2 reads ANQGSEA. Unmatched junction bases numbered 13, after V lost 3 bases and J lost 4 bases. The CDR3 loop spans 18 amino acids. DNA of the CDR3: TGCAGCGTTGAGAAGGTGTCGGGACAGGGGGCGAGAAATCAGCCCCAGCATTTT. Translated: CSVEKVSGQGARNQPQHF.